The clone carrying this TCR beta chain was counted many times. The target antigen is unknown. TCRbeta library preparation incorporated unique molecular identifiers. TCRdb reprocessed the PCR reads with MiXCR, giving one entry per CDR3 protein. In the table there are over 150,000 distinct CDR3 sequences, roughly 6.3% of which are singletons. These data are taken from a study of T-cell reconstitution after alpha-beta-depleted transplantation in children. Study-wide results and limits: Reportedly, roughly two months post-transplant, alpha-beta T cells arose from several hundred expanded graft clones.

The sequencing used PBMCs, collected before TCRalphabeta/CD19-depleted stem cell transplant. This TCR came from a girl under three years old with combined immunodeficiency, due to receive a stem cell transplant.

CDR3 in DNA: TGTGCCAGCAGTTACTCTCTTGTTTTAGCCCCGCAGGGGGAGACCCAGTACTTC. Translated: CASSYSLVLAPQGETQYF. This sequence joins TRBV6-5 and TRBJ2-5; maybe TRBD1 (6 bases). Deletions cut 0 bases from V and 5 bases from J, with 22 bases between. The CDR3 is 18 residues long. CDR1 is MNHEY, CDR2 SVGAGI, per germline.